A single sample is the source of the 28 T cell receptor beta chains below, sequenced in a study of T cell responses to AZD1222 COVID-19 vaccine. Assay used: immunoSEQ multiplex PCR; TCRdb lists only in-frame clones, some missing. The sample has some 150,000 clones, under 95% seen once. Source: peripheral blood, taken on day 0 of AZD1222 vaccination. These receptors all stem from an adult in good health.

The V call is TRBV11-1, the J call TRBJ2-7; TRBD2 agrees at 10 bases. CDR1 SGHAT and CDR2 FQDESV come from the germline V gene (reference sequence). The CDR3 runs 16 residues. After removal of 1 base from V and 2 bases from J, the junction contained 5 bases not matched to a gene. The CDR3 reads CASSLGSSGGAYEQYF. The CDR3 coding sequence is TGTGCCAGCAGCTTAGGTTCTAGCGGGGGAGCCTACGAGCAGTACTTC.

This clone appeared a single time. The V gene is TRBV27, the J gene TRBJ2-1; a weak D match, TRBD2 (5 bases). Germline V gene sequence: CDR1 MNHEY, CDR2 SMNVEV (reference sequence). V was clipped by 3 bases and J by 6 bases, with 18 bases between them. The CDR3 is 16 residues long. CDR3: CASSFRVGRGTNEQFF. CDR3 in DNA: TGTGCCAGCAGTTTCCGTGTAGGTCGGGGAACCAATGAGCAGTTCTTC.

In regard to this clone: Additional DNA sequences in this sample encode the identical CDR3. The chain combines TRBV9 with TRBJ1-1; D is ambiguous. Germline CDR1 SGDLS, CDR2 YYNGEE. V lost 0 bases and J 0 bases, leaving 6 bases between the germline ends. This CDR3 is built from 14 residues. CDR3: CASSVAGLNTEAFF. The CDR3 bases are TGTGCCAGCAGCGTAGCGGGATTGAACACTGAAGCTTTCTTT.

This chain uses TRBV7-9 with TRBJ2-7, with 9 bases fitting TRBD1. This CDR3 region has 15 residues. The V segment lost 1 base and the J segment 2 bases; nucleotides outside the gene matches: 3. The germline V gene has CDR1 SEHNR and CDR2 FQNEAQ (reference sequence). The CDR3 DNA follows: TGTGCCAGCAGCTTAGGGACAGGGGAAACCTACGAGCAGTACTTC. It translates to CASSLGTGETYEQYF.

This clone was found once. The gene calls are TRBV12-3 or TRBV12-4 and TRBJ1-2; D possibly corresponds to TRBD1 (6 bases). V was pared by 5 bases and J by 2 bases, with 6 bases between. This CDR3 has 12 residues. The CDR3 sequence is CASSTGNYGYTF. In nucleotides, the CDR3 is TGTGCCAGCAGTACAGGGAACTATGGCTACACCTTC.

The rearrangement joins TRBV3-1 (or the pseudogene TRBV3-2) to TRBJ1-1; D is possibly TRBD1 (6 bases). Trimming removed 8 bases at V and 6 bases at J, with 22 bases between. Germline CDR1 and CDR2: LGHDT and YNNKEL (reference sequence). This CDR3 has 15 residues. In DNA form, the CDR3 reads TGTGCCAGCGCCGCCCCCGCTGGGGGCGATTCTGAAGCTTTCTTT. Protein sequence: CASAAPAGGDSEAFF.

The V call is TRBV2, the J call TRBJ2-1, with D hard to call. Per the germline V gene, CDR1 is SNHLY and CDR2 is FYNNEI. CDR3 length: 12 amino acids. Trimming took 3 bases from V and 3 from J, leaving 3 bases between them. In DNA form, the CDR3 reads TGTGCCAGCAGTGACGACTACAATGAGCAGTTCTTC. Amino acids: CASSDDYNEQFF.

The chain uses TRBV2 and TRBJ1-1; 7 nucleotides match TRBD1. The CDR3 totals 14 residues. The junction had 8 bases not matched to a gene; V was cut back by 6 bases and J by 4 bases. The germline V gene encodes CDR1 SNHLY and CDR2 FYNNEI. The CDR3 spells CASSIAGGGTEAFF. The CDR3 DNA sequence: TGTGCCAGCAGCATCGCAGGGGGGGGCACTGAAGCTTTCTTT.

The J gene is TRBJ1-1, the V gene TRBV5-8; 7 nucleotides agree with TRBD1. V shed 4 bases and J 5 bases; nucleotides not matched to a gene: 8. CDR3 size: 14 residues. CDR1 SGHTS and CDR2 YDEGEE come from the germline V gene. DNA of the CDR3: TGTGCCAGCAGCCGGGACCTCAGGGGGACTGAAGCTTTCTTT. This sequence encodes CASSRDLRGTEAFF.

This clone was recorded only once. The J gene is TRBJ1-1, the V gene TRBV7-8; D gene unclear. Germline CDR1 SGHVS, CDR2 FQNEAQ. The CDR3 is 16 residues long. Trimming pared 5 bases from V and 0 bases from J, leaving 16 bases between. The DNA of the CDR3 is TGTGCCAGCAGCAGGTTACCAAATAACTTGAACACTGAAGCTTTCTTT. This translates into CASSRLPNNLNTEAFF.

CDR3 coding DNA: TGTGCCAGCTCGATGGGACAGGGGGCATCTGGAAACACCATATATTTT. As protein: CASSMGQGASGNTIYF. The genes are TRBV18 and TRBJ1-3, with 12 bases lining up with TRBD1. The V segment lost 6 bases and the J segment 1 base; nucleotides outside the gene matches: 4. Germline CDR1 KGHSH, CDR2 LQKENI. CDR3 length equals 16 residues.

V is TRBV7-3 and J is TRBJ2-2, with D perhaps TRBD1 (6 bases). Germline values: CDR1 SGHTA, CDR2 FQGTGA. This CDR3 is 15 amino acids long. Trimming took off 5 bases at V and 6 bases at J, with 16 bases between the two ends. The CDR3 DNA follows: TGTGCCAGCAGCGCCTACAGGGCTTCGGCCGGGGAGCTGTTTTTT. It codes for CASSAYRASAGELFF.

Notes on this clone: The sample has other DNA sequences that encode this CDR3 too. V is TRBV27 and J is TRBJ2-5; D possibly corresponds to TRBD2 (5 bases). Deletions cut 1 base from V and 4 bases from J, with 7 bases between. This CDR3 comprises 13 residues. CDR1 is MNHEY, CDR2 SMNVEV, per germline (reference sequence). The CDR3 sequence: CASSLWGAETQYF. CDR3 nucleotides: TGTGCCAGCAGTTTATGGGGAGCAGAGACCCAGTACTTC.

The chain has TRBV9 and TRBJ2-1; 10 bases fit TRBD2. The CDR3 length is 15 residues. The junction had 5 bases not matched to a gene; V was cut back by 4 bases and J by 4 bases. Germline V gene data show CDR1 as SGDLS and CDR2 as YYNGEE. The CDR3, as DNA: TGTGCCAGCAGCCCGGGACTAGCGCGATACAATGAGCAGTTCTTC. It specifies CASSPGLARYNEQFF. The full variable domain, completed using reference TRBV9 and TRBJ2-1, is DSGVTQTPKHLITATGQRVTLRCSPRSGDLSVYWYQQSLDQGLQFLIQYYNGEERAKGNILERFSAQQFPDLHSELNLSSLELGDSALYFCASSPGLARYNEQFFGPGTRLTVL.

The chain is built from TRBV6-1 and TRBJ2-7, with a possible D match to TRBD1 (7 bases). V lost 2 bases, J lost 0 bases, and 8 bases lay in between. In germline, CDR1 is MNHNS, CDR2 SASEGT. The CDR3 is made up of 14 amino acids. The CDR3 region has the DNA TGTGCCAGCAGTGAACAGGGGGGCTCCTACGAGCAGTACTTC. Protein: CASSEQGGSYEQYF.

The V gene is TRBV19, the J gene TRBJ1-6; TRBD1 matches at 12 bases. CDR1 is LNHDA, CDR2 SQIVND, per germline (reference sequence). This CDR3 is 17 amino acids long. V was clipped by 5 bases and J by 7 bases; unmatched bases: 9. CDR3 amino acids: CASSAQAGTGGNSPLHF. DNA of the CDR3: TGTGCCAGTAGTGCACAAGCGGGGACAGGGGGCAATTCACCCCTCCACTTT.

V and J are TRBV4-1 and TRBJ2-3; 9 positions match TRBD2. This CDR3 has 18 amino acids. Germline CDR1 is MGHRA and CDR2 is YSYEKL. J was trimmed by 1 base and V by 0 bases; bases with no gene match: 8. As DNA, the CDR3 is TGCGCCAGCAGCCAAGAGGCAGGCGGGGGGGCCGGCACAGATACGCAGTATTTT. Its translation: CASSQEAGGGAGTDTQYF.

The J gene is TRBJ1-1, the V gene TRBV9; D is uncertain. CDR1 is SGDLS and CDR2 is YYNGEE in the germline V gene. V shed 4 bases and J shed 6 bases, with 13 bases lying between them. This CDR3 has 13 amino acids. CDR3 loop: CASSPSPVSEAFF. DNA for the CDR3: TGTGCCAGCAGCCCATCCCCAGTATCTGAAGCTTTCTTT.

This chain uses TRBV6-5 with TRBJ2-7; tentative D call: TRBD2 (5 bases). The V end was cut by 7 bases, the J end by 0 bases, with 13 bases between. Germline-derived CDR1 and CDR2 are MNHEY and SVGAGI. The CDR3 has 14 residues. The CDR3 nucleotides read TGTGCCAGCACCTTATCCGGGGACTCCTACGAGCAGTACTTC. It is translated as CASTLSGDSYEQYF.

This rearrangement joins TRBV5-1 to TRBJ1-6; D possibly corresponds to TRBD1 (5 bases). The CDR3 spans 17 residues. Trimming cost V 6 bases and J 0 bases, with 16 bases left between them. Per the germline V gene, CDR1 is SGHRS and CDR2 is YFSETQ. The CDR3 spells CASTQTEFSSYNSPLHF. Written as DNA, the CDR3 is TGCGCCAGCACCCAGACAGAGTTTAGCTCCTATAATTCACCCCTCCACTTT. Based on the CDR3 plus reference TRBV5-1 and TRBJ1-6, the full variable domain is KAGVTQTPRYLIKTRGQQVTLSCSPISGHRSVSWYQQTPGQGLQFLFEYFSETQRNKGNFPGRFSGRQFSNSRSEMNVSTLELGDSALYLCASTQTEFSSYNSPLHFGNGTRLTVT.

Here the CDR3 DNA reads TGTGCCAGCAGCAGAAACGGGGGGGCCAACTATGGCTACACCTTC. This codes for CASSRNGGANYGYTF. This chain uses TRBV6-5 with TRBJ1-2; the D gene is possibly TRBD1 (6 bases). The germline V gene encodes CDR1 MNHEY and CDR2 SVGAGI. The CDR3 totals 15 residues. The V end lost 6 bases, the J end lost 2 bases, and 16 bases lay between the germline ends.

This clone has just one count. V and J are TRBV7-2 and TRBJ2-7; D not certain. In germline, CDR1 is SGHTA, CDR2 FQGNSA. This CDR3 contains 15 residues. The germline V and J ends were trimmed by 3 bases and 3 bases, with 15 bases remaining between them. CDR3 DNA: TGTGCCAGCAGCTTCCGTGAGACGTCCCGCTACGAGCAGTACTTC. Its protein product is CASSFRETSRYEQYF. The full variable domain, in which reference TRBV7-2 and TRBJ2-7 provide the parts outside the CDR3, is GAGVSQSPSNKVTEKGKDVELRCDPISGHTALYWYRQSLGQGLEFLIYFQGNSAPDKSGLPSDRFSAERTGGSVSTLTIQRTQQEDSAVYLCASSFRETSRYEQYFGPGTRLTVT.

The chain carries TRBV12-5 and TRBJ2-5; 7 bases fit TRBD2. V dropped 1 base and J dropped 4; count of bases not matched to a gene: 6. The CDR3 has 15 amino acids. CDR1 is LGHNT, CDR2 FRNRAP, per germline. The DNA for the CDR3 is TGTGCTAGTGGTTTGGGCATCGGGGAGGGAGAGACCCAGTACTTC. It encodes CASGLGIGEGETQYF.

This chain connects TRBV10-1 to TRBJ2-2, with TRBD1 identical over 7 bases. Germline CDR1 reads WNHNN; CDR2 reads SYGVQD (reference sequence). The V and J ends lost 6 bases and 6 bases, in that order; junction bases with no gene match: 1. The CDR3 extends over 12 amino acids. This chain's CDR3 is CASRQGAGELFF. The CDR3, as DNA: TGCGCCAGCAGGCAGGGGGCCGGGGAGCTGTTTTTT.

The CDR3 sequence is CASSAGLAGAEETQYF. The DNA for the CDR3 is TGTGCCAGCAGCGCTGGACTAGCGGGAGCTGAAGAGACCCAGTACTTC. The chain joins TRBV4-2 to TRBJ2-5; 13 bases are shared with TRBD2. This CDR3 has 16 residues. Trimming cost V 5 bases and J 3 bases; bases outside gene matches: 6. Germline CDR1 and CDR2: LGHNA and YNFKEQ.

A few counts support this clone. This rearrangement joins TRBV15 to TRBJ1-2; D is possibly TRBD1 (5 bases). Germline V gene sequence: CDR1 LNHNV, CDR2 YYDKDF (reference sequence). V was pared by 0 bases and J by 6 bases, with 8 bases between. The CDR3 consists of 13 residues. CDR3 sequence (DNA): TGTGCCACCAGCAGAGAGGGGGGGAATGGCTACACCTTC. This gives the protein CATSREGGNGYTF.

V gene TRBV6-5 combines with J gene TRBJ1-5, with 9 bases identical to TRBD1. Looked up from germline, CDR1 is MNHEY and CDR2 is SVGAGI. This CDR3 has 15 residues. The V segment lost 0 bases and the J segment 6 bases; nucleotides outside the gene matches: 3. This chain's CDR3 is CASSYSGQGGQPQHF. CDR3 bases: TGTGCCAGCAGTTACTCGGGACAGGGAGGTCAGCCCCAGCATTTT.

The genes are TRBV7-9 and TRBJ2-3; 9 bases line up with TRBD2. Germline lookup yields CDR1 SEHNR and CDR2 FQNEAQ (reference sequence). CDR3 length: 15 amino acids. The V gene end was trimmed by 5 bases and the J gene end by 6 bases; junction bases not matched to a gene: 9. The CDR3 loop is CASSPGGLAGDTQYF. CDR3 in DNA: TGTGCCAGCAGCCCGGGGGGCCTAGCGGGGGATACGCAGTATTTT.